The 25 T cell receptor beta chains given below trace back to one sample, sequenced in a study of blood T cell repertoires in COVID-19. The table came from immunoSEQ multiplex PCR; TCRdb's copy has only in-frame clones and leaves some out. Of under 300,000 clones listed, more than 75% are singletons. The sample comprised peripheral blood. These TCRs come from a woman aged 55-69 years with active or convalescent COVID-19.

The CDR3 DNA reads TGTGCCAGCAGTTTTTCGCGGGAATCCTACGAGCAGTACTTC. As protein: CASSFSRESYEQYF. J is TRBJ2-7 and V is TRBV27; TRBD2 is a possible D gene (6 bases). Per germline, CDR1 MNHEY and CDR2 SMNVEV (reference sequence). V was trimmed by 3 bases and J by 1 base, leaving 10 bases between them. This CDR3 comprises 14 residues.

V is TRBV5-1 and J is TRBJ1-4; 8 nucleotides align to TRBD1. The trim removed 1 base at V and 8 bases at J, leaving 13 bases unmatched. Per the germline V gene, CDR1 is SGHRS and CDR2 is YFSETQ. The CDR3 totals 17 residues. CDR3 sequence (DNA): TGCGCCAGCAGCTTGTCGGGACCGGGGACAGGAGTGGAAAAACTGTTTTTT. It is translated as CASSLSGPGTGVEKLFF.

The chain couples TRBV9 to TRBJ2-6, with 9 bases lining up with TRBD1. The CDR3 loop spans 17 amino acids. J was trimmed by 1 base and V by 4 bases; bases with no gene match: 6. Germline CDR1 and CDR2: SGDLS and YYNGEE. The CDR3 region is CASSPGTGRSGANVLTF. The CDR3 nucleotides read TGTGCCAGCAGCCCCGGGACAGGGAGGTCTGGGGCCAACGTCCTGACTTTC.

As to this clone: Within the sample, other DNA sequences also encode this same CDR3. CDR3 protein: CASSLGTGKETQYF. The DNA of the CDR3 is TGCGCCAGCAGCTTGGGTACGGGGAAAGAGACCCAGTACTTC. The rearrangement joins TRBV5-1 to TRBJ2-5; possible D gene TRBD2, 5 bases. With 0 bases removed from V and 3 bases from J, the gap between germline ends came to 9 bases. The CDR3 totals 14 residues. The germline V gene has CDR1 SGHRS and CDR2 YFSETQ.

This chain connects TRBV7-8 to TRBJ1-6; 8 nucleotides align to TRBD1. Germline CDR1 is SGHVS and CDR2 is FQNEAQ. The V and J ends lost 5 bases and 0 bases, in that order; junction bases with no gene match: 9. This CDR3 has 18 amino acids. The CDR3: CASSQRTGIRSYNSPLHF. The DNA for the CDR3 is TGTGCCAGCAGCCAAAGGACAGGGATCCGCTCCTATAATTCACCCCTCCACTTT.

This clone has a handful of counts. V and J are TRBV6-1 and TRBJ1-1; 8 bases are a match to TRBD1. Losses at the gene ends were 2 bases for V and 7 bases for J; bases not matched to a gene: 18. This CDR3 has 18 residues. Germline V gene lookup returns CDR1 MNHNS and CDR2 SASEGT. CDR3 residues: CASSELPTGLWGQDEAFF. CDR3 nucleotides: TGTGCCAGCAGTGAACTTCCGACAGGGCTATGGGGACAGGATGAAGCTTTCTTT.

The chain joins TRBV7-9 to TRBJ1-6, with D possibly matching TRBD1 (5 bases). Germline V gene sequence: CDR1 SEHNR, CDR2 FQNEAQ (reference sequence). This CDR3 has 16 amino acids. Trimming took 1 base from V and 7 from J, leaving 14 bases between them. The CDR3 reads CASSLGAGRGNSPLHF. As DNA, the CDR3 is TGTGCCAGCAGCTTAGGTGCGGGAAGGGGAAATTCACCCCTCCACTTT.

The V gene is TRBV5-7, the J gene TRBJ1-1; the D is unclear. TRBV5-7 falls under the ORF class, with uncertain function. There are 15 residues in the CDR3. V lost 0 bases, J lost 4 bases, and 13 bases lay in between. The CDR3 nucleotides are TGTGCCAGCAGCTTGGGGCCTGGGGAGATCACTGAAGCTTTCTTT. Its translation is CASSLGPGEITEAFF.

The chain couples TRBV29-1 to TRBJ2-7; 9 positions match TRBD1. This CDR3 contains 12 residues. Germline V CDR1 and CDR2: SQVTM, ANQGSEA. The V gene end was trimmed by 5 bases and the J gene end by 2 bases; junction bases not matched to a gene: 1. The CDR3 loop is CSVWDRAYEQYF. CDR3 sequence (DNA): TGCAGCGTTTGGGACAGGGCCTACGAGCAGTACTTC.

This rearrangement joins TRBV19 to TRBJ2-3, with 8 bases fitting TRBD1. The V gene's germline CDR1 is LNHDA and CDR2 SQIVND (reference sequence). After removal of 5 bases from V and 1 base from J, the junction contained 11 bases not matched to a gene. The CDR3 spans 17 residues. CDR3 in DNA: TGTGCCAGTAGTCCCCTAAGCAGGGGGCTTGGCACAGATACGCAGTATTTT. As protein: CASSPLSRGLGTDTQYF.

The chain uses TRBV5-4 and TRBJ2-1; TRBD2 matches at 8 bases. The J segment lost 6 bases and the V segment lost 4 bases, leaving 12 bases of the junction unmatched. The CDR3 totals 16 residues. Germline V CDR1 and CDR2: SGHNT, YYREEE (reference sequence). CDR3: CASSRGGKGRGNEQFF. The CDR3 DNA reads as TGTGCCAGCAGCCGGGGGGGGAAGGGAAGAGGCAATGAGCAGTTCTTC.

V is TRBV5-1 and J is TRBJ2-2, with 8 nucleotides matching TRBD2. V lost 4 bases and J lost 4; bases outside the gene matches: 12. The CDR3 totals 17 residues. CDR1 is SGHRS, CDR2 YFSETQ, per germline. CDR3 region: CASSPSGGGLPTGELFF. Written as DNA, the CDR3 is TGCGCCAGCAGCCCCAGCGGGGGCGGGTTACCCACCGGGGAGCTGTTTTTT.

V is TRBV5-1 and J is TRBJ2-7, with 10 bases that match TRBD1. With 4 bases clipped from V and 0 bases from J, the junction kept 4 bases outside the gene matches. The CDR3 consists of 15 residues. Germline V lookup: CDR1 SGHRS, CDR2 YFSETQ. The CDR3 DNA is TGCGCCAGCAGCGCCGGACAGGGGGTCTCCTACGAGCAGTACTTC. Residues: CASSAGQGVSYEQYF.

The chain couples TRBV6-5 to TRBJ1-4, with TRBD1 identical over 12 bases. CDR1 is MNHEY, CDR2 SVGAGI, per germline. The CDR3 has 15 residues. V shed 7 bases and J 7 bases; nucleotides not matched to a gene: 7. Written as DNA, the CDR3 is TGTGCCAGCACCCGGGACAGGGGGCAAGGTGAAAAACTGTTTTTT. Encoded protein: CASTRDRGQGEKLFF.

This clone was counted once. The chain links TRBV28 to TRBJ1-2, with 8 bases aligning to TRBD1. V lost 9 bases and J lost 4; bases outside the gene matches: 7. This CDR3 is built from 13 residues. The germline V gene has CDR1 MDHEN and CDR2 SYDVKM. The CDR3 nucleotides read TGTGCCAGTTGGACAGGGCTCAGCTATGGCTACACCTTC. Translation gives CASWTGLSYGYTF.

In this sample, this clone turned up once. The chain has TRBV19 and TRBJ2-4, with 8 bases that match TRBD2. The CDR3 covers 19 residues. The junction had 14 bases not matched to a gene; V was cut back by 2 bases and J by 2 bases. Germline CDR1 reads LNHDA; CDR2 reads SQIVND (reference sequence). CDR3 sequence: CASSISHAGGAKSKNIQYF. DNA of the CDR3: TGTGCCAGTAGTATATCGCACGCCGGGGGGGCAAAGTCCAAAAACATTCAGTACTTC.

This clone was counted between two and nine times. This chain links TRBV28 with TRBJ2-3; the D is unclear. Deletions cut 2 bases from V and 2 bases from J, with 8 bases between. CDR1 is MDHEN, CDR2 SYDVKM, per germline. This CDR3 is built from 14 residues. The CDR3 region has the DNA TGTGCCAGCAGTTTACTCCTAACCACAGATACGCAGTATTTT. It specifies CASSLLLTTDTQYF.

This sequence joins TRBV11-2 and TRBJ2-7; 7 bases match TRBD1. The J segment lost 5 bases and the V segment lost 7 bases, leaving 8 bases of the junction unmatched. The germline gives CDR1 SGHAT, CDR2 FQNNGV. The CDR3 runs to 13 residues. The chain's CDR3 is CASTTGAINEQYF. DNA of the CDR3: TGTGCCAGCACCACAGGGGCAATAAACGAGCAGTACTTC.

V is TRBV4-1 and J is TRBJ2-6; D is possibly TRBD2 (5 bases). CDR1 and CDR2 from the germline V gene are MGHRA and YSYEKL. The CDR3 consists of 18 residues. V lost 2 bases and J lost 2, with 16 bases in between. CDR3 residues: CASSQTNSPGAGANVLTF. The CDR3 DNA reads as TGCGCCAGCAGCCAAACAAATTCACCCGGGGCTGGGGCCAACGTCCTGACTTTC.

V and J are TRBV2 and TRBJ2-1; D perhaps matches TRBD1 (5 bases). Trimming left V 6 bases short and J 0 bases short, with 15 bases between. Per germline, CDR1 SNHLY and CDR2 FYNNEI. The CDR3 consists of 16 residues. CDR3 region: CASSLYRSSSYNEQFF. The CDR3 nucleotides are TGTGCCAGCAGCCTCTACAGGTCTAGCTCCTACAATGAGCAGTTCTTC.

V usage is TRBV7-2 and J usage is TRBJ1-1; a weak D match, TRBD1 (5 bases). Trimming pared 1 base from V and 1 base from J, leaving 10 bases between. Per the germline V gene, CDR1 is SGHTA and CDR2 is FQGNSA. The CDR3 is 15 amino acids. The CDR3 DNA reads as TGTGCCAGCAGCTTAGGCGGGGCAGGGAACACTGAAGCTTTCTTT. Translating gives CASSLGGAGNTEAFF.

The chain couples TRBV6-5 to TRBJ1-5, with 8 bases that match TRBD1. The CDR3 extends over 15 amino acids. The junction had 8 bases not matched to a gene; V was cut back by 6 bases and J by 4 bases. Germline V gene sequence: CDR1 MNHEY, CDR2 SVGAGI. The CDR3 spells CASRPGQGPNQPQHF. For the CDR3, the DNA is TGTGCCAGCAGGCCCGGACAGGGTCCTAATCAGCCCCAGCATTTT.

This clone occurred once. This chain connects TRBV12-3 or TRBV12-4 to TRBJ1-6; 7 positions agree with TRBD1. Losses at the gene ends were 4 bases for V and 7 bases for J; bases not matched to a gene: 1. There are 13 residues in the CDR3. CDR3 residues: CASSWTGNSPLHF. The CDR3 region has the DNA TGTGCCAGCAGTTGGACAGGAAATTCACCCCTCCACTTT.

The chain links TRBV5-1 to TRBJ2-2, with 8 bases identical to TRBD1. The CDR3 is 16 amino acids. Germline V lookup: CDR1 SGHRS, CDR2 YFSETQ. Germline trimming cut 1 base from V and 4 bases from J; bases unmatched to any gene: 6. The DNA for the CDR3 is TGCGCCAGCAGCTTGTGGCAGGGGGCTGGCACCGGGGAGCTGTTTTTT. Translated, it gives CASSLWQGAGTGELFF.

J is TRBJ1-2 and V is TRBV11-1, with 10 bases matching TRBD1. The CDR3 loop spans 13 amino acids. V trimming: 3 bases; J trimming: 7 bases; junction bases outside the gene matches: 2. Looked up from germline, CDR1 is SGHAT and CDR2 is FQDESV (reference sequence). Written as DNA, the CDR3 is TGTGCCAGCAGCTTGGGACAGGGGCTTGGCTACACCTTC. Translation: CASSLGQGLGYTF.